These T cell receptor beta chains were read from a single sample in a study of identifying expanded T cells in peripheral blood. The repertoire was sequenced with immunoSEQ multiplex PCR; TCRdb's copy has only in-frame clones and lacks some. Among some 93,000 clones listed, almost 90% were seen once. Sequenced material: blood. These TCRs come from a person aged 18 to 75 in good health. The CDR3 runs from the conserved cysteine through the conserved F or W. Each record gives: V gene, clone size, J gene, D gene, CDR3 protein, CDR3 DNA. A D gene is named only where the DNA matches it firmly. Expanded clones are given a class, and other clones once, few, many or no size at all.

>TRBV7-6|-|TRBJ2-3|-
CASSSTGSSTDTQYF
TGTGCCAGCAGCTCGACTGGCTCGAGCACAGATACGCAGTATTTT
>TRBV19|-|TRBJ1-1|-
CASTLGVVNTEAFF
TGTGCCAGTACCCTAGGGGTTGTGAACACTGAAGCTTTCTTT
>TRBV7-9|-|TRBJ1-4|-
CASSLVQTAATNEKLFF
TGTGCCAGCAGCTTAGTGCAGACGGCTGCAACTAATGAAAAACTGTTTTTT
>TRBV27|-|TRBJ1-1|-
CASSSEYNTEAFF
TGTGCCAGCAGTTCCGAATACAACACTGAAGCTTTCTTT
>TRBV7-8|-|TRBJ2-7|TRBD1
CASSLEGTGPLYEQYF
TGTGCCAGCAGCTTAGAAGGGACAGGACCTCTCTACGAGCAGTACTTC
>TRBV19|few|TRBJ1-5|-
CASSFGPQGQPQHF
TGTGCCAGTAGTTTCGGGCCCCAGGGGCAGCCCCAGCATTTT
>TRBV28|-|TRBJ1-2|-
CASRPNGFGQSYGYTF
TGTGCCAGCAGGCCCAACGGCTTTGGACAGAGCTATGGCTACACCTTC
>TRBV9|once|TRBJ1-6|TRBD1
CASSDGTGNSPLHF
TGTGCCAGCAGTGACGGGACAGGGAATTCACCCCTCCACTTT
>TRBV27|-|TRBJ2-7|TRBD1
CASAGTGSFNEQYF
TGTGCCAGCGCAGGGACAGGGAGTTTCAACGAGCAGTACTTC
>TRBV7-9|-|TRBJ2-3|-
CASANSDTQYF
TGTGCCAGTGCCAATTCAGATACGCAGTATTTT
>TRBV5-1|-|TRBJ2-7|-
CASSLVRGQLLYEQYF
TGCGCCAGCAGCTTGGTCCGGGGGCAGTTACTCTACGAGCAGTACTTC
>TRBV28|-|TRBJ2-1|-
CASSLRRVYNEQFF
TGTGCCAGCAGTTTAAGGAGAGTCTACAATGAGCAGTTCTTC
>TRBV6-5|-|TRBJ2-1|TRBD2
CASSYARASGSNEQFF
TGTGCCAGCAGTTACGCTCGGGCTAGCGGGTCCAATGAGCAGTTCTTC
>TRBV20-1|-|TRBJ2-2|-
CSAAGPGELFF
TGCAGTGCTGCAGGGCCCGGGGAGCTGTTTTTT
>TRBV28|-|TRBJ1-5|-
CASTQQGSQPQHF
TGTGCCAGCACCCAACAGGGTTCCCAGCCCCAGCATTTT
>TRBV4-1|-|TRBJ1-2|-
CASSQDPGAGRNGYTF
TGCGCCAGCAGCCAAGATCCTGGGGCAGGGAGGAATGGCTACACCTTC
>TRBV19|-|TRBJ2-7|-
CASSIPGEDEQYF
TGTGCCAGTAGTATCCCAGGGGAAGACGAGCAGTACTTC
>TRBV25-1|-|TRBJ2-5|-
CASEGSIQETQYF
TGTGCATCCGAGGGGAGTATCCAAGAGACCCAGTACTTC
>TRBV10-3|-|TRBJ1-4|-
CAISERGANEKLFF
TGTGCCATCAGCGAACGGGGAGCTAATGAAAAACTGTTTTTT
>TRBV6-1|-|TRBJ2-1|-
CASSDRGSSYNEQFF
TGTGCCAGCAGTGACCGGGGGAGCTCCTACAATGAGCAGTTCTTC
>TRBV6-1|-|TRBJ1-4|-
CASSEGAANEKLFF
TGTGCCAGCAGTGAGGGGGCAGCTAATGAAAAACTGTTTTTT
>TRBV29-1|-|TRBJ1-3|-
CSVESRRNTIYF
TGCAGCGTTGAATCAAGGAGAAACACCATATATTTT
>TRBV5-1|-|TRBJ2-7|TRBD2
CASSRGLAASYEQYF
TGCGCCAGCAGCCGGGGACTAGCGGCCTCCTACGAGCAGTACTTC
>TRBV7-9|-|TRBJ2-7|-
CASSSPVDPYEQYF
TGTGCCAGCAGCTCCCCGGTGGACCCTTACGAGCAGTACTTC
>TRBV28|once|TRBJ1-2|TRBD1
CASRDSGQGLGYTF
TGTGCCAGCAGGGACTCGGGACAGGGGTTGGGCTACACCTTC
>TRBV13|once|TRBJ2-7|-
CASSLLQSSYEQYF
TGTGCCAGCAGCTTACTGCAAAGCTCCTACGAGCAGTACTTC
>TRBV29-1|-|TRBJ1-4|-
CSVENREKLFF
TGCAGCGTAGAAAACAGGGAAAAACTGTTTTTT
>TRBV27|-|TRBJ2-7|TRBD1
CASTQGDSYEQYF
TGTGCCAGCACTCAGGGGGACTCCTACGAGCAGTACTTC
>TRBV28|-|TRBJ1-1|-
CASSLSQGRTEAFF
TGTGCCAGCAGTTTAAGCCAGGGTAGGACTGAAGCTTTCTTT
>TRBV10-3|few|TRBJ2-2|-
CAISPGTHNTGELFF
TGTGCCATCAGCCCGGGGACACACAACACCGGGGAGCTGTTTTTT
>TRBV19|-|TRBJ1-5|TRBD1
CASSIQGANQPQHF
TGTGCCAGTAGTATCCAGGGGGCGAATCAGCCCCAGCATTTT
>TRBV7-2|-|TRBJ2-5|TRBD2
CASSPGLAVFQETQYF
TGTGCCAGCAGTCCAGGACTAGCAGTCTTCCAAGAGACCCAGTACTTC
>TRBV10-3|-|TRBJ1-3|-
CAISGIVGNTIYF
TGTGCCATCAGTGGGATTGTAGGGAACACCATATATTTT
>TRBV28|-|TRBJ1-1|-
CASSPRGRTEAFF
TGTGCCAGCAGCCCGAGGGGCAGGACTGAAGCTTTCTTT
>TRBV4-3|-|TRBJ1-2|TRBD1
CASSPRTGNYGYTF
TGCGCCAGCAGCCCTCGGACAGGGAACTATGGCTACACCTTC
>TRBV9|-|TRBJ2-1|-
CASSAGTASYNEQFF
TGTGCCAGCAGCGCGGGGACGGCCTCCTACAATGAGCAGTTCTTC
>TRBV5-1|-|TRBJ2-3|-
CASSLRSPSTDTQYF
TGCGCCAGCAGCTTGAGGAGCCCTAGCACAGATACGCAGTATTTT
>TRBV4-2|-|TRBJ1-1|-
CASSQEGRLAFF
TGTGCCAGCAGCCAAGAGGGCAGGTTAGCTTTCTTT
>TRBV7-8|once|TRBJ1-5|-
CASSPRRDIAGAGQPQHF
TGTGCCAGCAGCCCTAGAAGAGATATCGCGGGGGCAGGTCAGCCCCAGCATTTT
>TRBV14|-|TRBJ2-2|TRBD1
CASSQVRTGQGNTGELFF
TGTGCCAGCAGCCAAGTCCGGACGGGACAGGGGAACACCGGGGAGCTGTTTTTT